This is a list of T cell receptor beta chains from one sample in a study of beta chain features in type 1 diabetes. Data came from immunoSEQ multiplex PCR; TCRdb stores just in-frame clones and leaves some out. The table records 120,000 or so clones, around 15% of them present only once. The sequencing input was central memory CD4+ T cells from blood. Receptors originate from a man in his late teens or twenties with type 1 diabetes. Both conserved end residues are part of each CDR3. The D gene is left open where the match is weak. Clone sizes are given selectively: once, few, many, or a class where the clone is expanded.

size,V,D,J,DNA,CDR3
few,TRBV6-1,-,TRBJ1-2,TGTGCCAGCAGTGCGAGTGCAGGCGGGAATTATGGCTACACCTTC,CASSASAGGNYGYTF
many,TRBV5-1,-,TRBJ2-3,TGCGCCAGCAGCTTTTTCGAGGTACTCACAGATACGCAGTATTTT,CASSFFEVLTDTQYF
few,TRBV29-1,-,TRBJ2-7,TGCAGCGTTGCCCGGACAACAGACTACGAGCAGTACTTC,CSVARTTDYEQYF
-,TRBV29-1,TRBD1,TRBJ2-5,TGCAGCGTTGCCGATACCGGGACAGCCCAAGAGACCCAGTACTTC,CSVADTGTAQETQYF
-,TRBV20-1,-,TRBJ2-5,TGCAGTGCTAGACCCGACACGGCCCAGTACTTC,CSARPDTAQYF
many,TRBV7-9,-,TRBJ2-3,TGTGCCAGCAGTCGAACCGGGAGCACAGATACGCAGTATTTT,CASSRTGSTDTQYF
few,TRBV25-1,TRBD1,TRBJ2-2,TGTGCCAGCAGTGCGACAGGGGGAACCGGGGAGCTGTTTTTT,CASSATGGTGELFF
many,TRBV2,-,TRBJ2-5,TGTGCCAGCAATCTGTACCAAGAGACCCAGTACTTC,CASNLYQETQYF
many,TRBV7-6,-,TRBJ1-1,TGTGCCAGCAGTCTACTCTCCACTGAAGCTTTCTTT,CASSLLSTEAFF
many,TRBV7-9,-,TRBJ2-4,TGTGCCAGCGAGGTTCGGAGCATTCAGTACTTC,CASEVRSIQYF
-,TRBV5-8,-,TRBJ2-2,TGTGCCAGCACAGGGTCGGCCGGGGAGCTGTTTTTT,CASTGSAGELFF
-,TRBV7-2,-,TRBJ2-3,TGTGCCAGCAGTTCCTGGGGGCAGGGTACGCAGTATTTT,CASSSWGQGTQYF
-,TRBV2,-,TRBJ2-3,TGTGCCAGCACCGGACCGGGAATGCCGACAGATACGCAGTATTTT,CASTGPGMPTDTQYF
-,TRBV29-1,-,TRBJ2-7,TGCAGCGTTGAAGAGTGGGAAAAACCTTACGAGCAGTACTTC,CSVEEWEKPYEQYF
-,TRBV7-2,-,TRBJ2-1,TGTGCCAGCAGCTTAAAATCAGGGAATGAGCAGTTCTTC,CASSLKSGNEQFF
-,TRBV4-1,TRBD1,TRBJ2-1,TGCGCCAGCAGCCCGCTTGAGAAAGGGACAGGGGCCCATGAGCAGTTCTTC,CASSPLEKGTGAHEQFF
few,TRBV30,-,TRBJ2-2,TGTGCCTGGAGTGTATGGAACAGGAACACCGGGGAGCTGTTTTTT,CAWSVWNRNTGELFF
-,TRBV19,-,TRBJ2-1,TGTGCCAGTAGTCTCATCCGGGACACTTACAATGAGCAGTTCTTC,CASSLIRDTYNEQFF
few,TRBV30,-,TRBJ1-4,TGTGCCTGGAGTAGGGTGGCAACTAATGAAAAACTGTTTTTT,CAWSRVATNEKLFF
-,TRBV30,TRBD2,TRBJ2-7,TGTGCCTGGAGTCTTCGGATTAGGCTAGCGGGAAGCGAGCAGTACTTC,CAWSLRIRLAGSEQYF
-,TRBV29-1,TRBD2,TRBJ2-2,TGCAGCGGCGCTGGGACTACATACACCGGGGAGCTGTTTTTT,CSGAGTTYTGELFF
-,TRBV29-1,-,TRBJ2-6,TGCAGCGTTGGGGGGACATCGAGCTCTGGGGCCAACGTCCTGACTTTC,CSVGGTSSSGANVLTF
few,TRBV25-1,TRBD2,TRBJ2-1,TGTGCCAGCAGCATAGCGGGAGGAGAGAATGAGCAGTTCTTC,CASSIAGGENEQFF
many,TRBV9,-,TRBJ2-1,TGTGCCAGCAGCGAGCCCCCTGGGGGATCTGAGCAGTTCTTC,CASSEPPGGSEQFF
few,TRBV7-8,-,TRBJ2-6,TGTGCCAGCAGCCTCGCCCTCTCTGGGGCCAACGTCCTGACTTTC,CASSLALSGANVLTF
-,TRBV18,-,TRBJ2-1,TGTGCCAGCTCACCACGTGGTGAGCAGTTCTTC,CASSPRGEQFF
-,TRBV19,-,TRBJ2-7,TGTGCCAGTAGTATTGGCGGATCCTACGAGCAGTACTTC,CASSIGGSYEQYF